The TCR beta chain described here comes from a study of patients and donors after allogeneic stem cell transplantation. TCRdb passed the RT-PCR reads through MiXCR, listing each CDR3 protein once. The table lists hundreds of thousands of distinct CDR3 sequences, 11% to 15% of them singletons. V shed 5 bases and J shed 9 bases, with 23 bases lying between them. Germline V gene sequence: CDR1 SGHVS, CDR2 FQNEAQ. The CDR3 contains 16 residues. The receptor was isolated from a human donor who was either an allogeneic HSCT recipient or a stem cell or donor lymphocyte infusion donor (not recorded which). It is not recorded whose cells these are; they may come from a transplant donor. The V and J genes are TRBV7-8 and TRBJ2-1; D could derive from TRBD1 or TRBD2 (6 bases each). The sequencing input was blood, either unsorted or a sorted T cell fraction (not recorded which). CDR3 nucleotide sequence: TGTGCCAGCAGCCCAAGGGGGGACCTCGTTCGGGCTGAGCAGTTCTTC. This encodes CASSPRGDLVRAEQFF. The full variable domain, completed using reference TRBV7-8 and TRBJ2-1, is GAGVSQSPRYKVAKRGQDVALRCDPISGHVSLFWYQQALGQGPEFLTYFQNEAQLDKSGLPSDRFFAERPEGSVSTLKIQRTQQEDSAVYLCASSPRGDLVRAEQFFGPGTRLTVL.